The clone carrying this TCR beta chain was seen ten or more times. What it binds is unknown. From the germline J gene comes the end of the CDR3, since the read stops 3 residues before it. CVID and control samples used equivalent genomic DNA input. Generated by immunoSEQ multiplex PCR, the TCRdb table keeps only in-frame clones and is missing some. The sample yields some 50,000 clones, without any singletons. Trimming cost V 6 bases and J 3 bases; bases outside gene matches: 9. CDR1 SGHVS and CDR2 FQNEAQ come from the germline V gene. This CDR3 region has 15 residues. The source of the sample is a study of T cell clonality in common variable immunodeficiency. Study outcomes and limitations: Authors noted CVID clonality's cause needs subpopulation repertoire sequencing. Patient heterogeneity in the CVID cohort limited correlations between repertoire features and clinical complications.

Caucasian heritage predominated among both patients and controls. This chain connects TRBV7-8 to TRBJ2-7; 9 bases map to TRBD1. The specimen was peripheral blood mononuclear cells. The clonotype originates from a person aged 18-70 years in good health. The CDR3: CASSPDRGIGYEQYF. Partial CDR3 DNA: TGTGCCAGCAGTCCCGACAGGGGGATTGGCTACGAG.